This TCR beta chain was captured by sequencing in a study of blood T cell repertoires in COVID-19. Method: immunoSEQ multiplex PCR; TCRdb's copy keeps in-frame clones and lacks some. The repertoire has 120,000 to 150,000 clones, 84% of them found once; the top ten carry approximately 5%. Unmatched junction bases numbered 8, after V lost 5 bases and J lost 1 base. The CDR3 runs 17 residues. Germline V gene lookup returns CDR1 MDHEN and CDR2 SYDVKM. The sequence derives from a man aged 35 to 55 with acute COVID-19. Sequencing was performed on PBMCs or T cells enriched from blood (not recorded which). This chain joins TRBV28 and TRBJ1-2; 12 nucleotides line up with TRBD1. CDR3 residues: CASSNRDRGRFNYGYTF. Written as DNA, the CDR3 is TGTGCCAGCAGTAACCGGGACAGGGGGCGATTTAACTATGGCTACACCTTC.